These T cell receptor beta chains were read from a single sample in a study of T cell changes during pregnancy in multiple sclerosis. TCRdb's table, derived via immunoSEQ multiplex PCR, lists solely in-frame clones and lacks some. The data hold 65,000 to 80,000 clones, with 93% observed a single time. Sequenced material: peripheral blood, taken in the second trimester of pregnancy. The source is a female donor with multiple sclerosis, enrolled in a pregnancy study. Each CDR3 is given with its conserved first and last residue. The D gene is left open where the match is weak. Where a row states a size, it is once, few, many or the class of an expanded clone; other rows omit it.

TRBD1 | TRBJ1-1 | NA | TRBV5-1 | TGCGCCAGCAGCTTCCTACAGGGGGGAAAGGCGGTGAACACTGAAGCTTTCTTT | CASSFLQGGKAVNTEAFF
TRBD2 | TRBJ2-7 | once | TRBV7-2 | TGTGCCAGCAGCTTGGGGAGCAGCGGGGGGTTGTACTTC | CASSLGSSGGLYF
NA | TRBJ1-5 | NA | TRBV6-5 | TGTGCCAGCTCGACGGGTCAGCGCAGTCAGCCCCAGCATTTT | CASSTGQRSQPQHF
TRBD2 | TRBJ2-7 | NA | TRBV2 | TGTGCCAGCAGTGAAGCGCGGGCTAGCGGGGGCTACGAGCAGTACTTC | CASSEARASGGYEQYF
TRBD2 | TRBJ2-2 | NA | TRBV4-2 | TGTGCCAGCAGCCCGACGGGAGGAACCGGGGAGCTGTTTTTT | CASSPTGGTGELFF
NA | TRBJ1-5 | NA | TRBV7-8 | TGTGCCAGCAGCTTAGGCAGGAATCAGCCCCAGCATTTT | CASSLGRNQPQHF
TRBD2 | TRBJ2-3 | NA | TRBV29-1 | TGCAGCGTTGAAGGGGGACTAGCGGGGGCCACAGATACGCAGTATTTT | CSVEGGLAGATDTQYF
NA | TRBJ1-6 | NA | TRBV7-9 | TGTGCCAGCAGCTCCAACGCGGCCAATTCACCCCTCCACTTT | CASSSNAANSPLHF
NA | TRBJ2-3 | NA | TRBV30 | TGTGCCTGGAGTGTCATGGATACGCAGTATTTT | CAWSVMDTQYF
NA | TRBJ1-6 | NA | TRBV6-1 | TGTGCCAGCAGTGAAAGAGACAGACCTTCACCCCTCCACTTT | CASSERDRPSPLHF
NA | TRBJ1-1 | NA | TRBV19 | TGTGCCAGTAGTATAGCGCAGTTGAACACTGAAGCTTTCTTT | CASSIAQLNTEAFF
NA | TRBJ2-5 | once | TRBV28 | TGTGCCAGCAGTTTTGTGCGAGAGACCCAGTACTTC | CASSFVRETQYF
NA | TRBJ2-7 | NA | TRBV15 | TGTGCCACCAGCAGAGATAAATTCACAGTCCCCTACGAGCAGTACTTC | CATSRDKFTVPYEQYF
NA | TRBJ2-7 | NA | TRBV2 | TGTGCCAGCAGTGAATTTCAACAGTACGAGCAGTACTTC | CASSEFQQYEQYF
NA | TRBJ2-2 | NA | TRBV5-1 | TGCGCCAGCAGCTTGGTCACAGCGAACACCGGGGAGCTGTTTTTT | CASSLVTANTGELFF
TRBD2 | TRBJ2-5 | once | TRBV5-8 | TGTGCCAGCAGCTCTGGGACTAGCGGGGGGTTTCGAGAGACCCAGTACTTC | CASSSGTSGGFRETQYF
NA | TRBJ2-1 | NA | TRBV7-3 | TGTGCCAGCAGCTTAATAGGCGGGGACGATGAGCAGTTCTTC | CASSLIGGDDEQFF
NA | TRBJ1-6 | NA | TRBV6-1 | TGTGCCAGCAGTGAATGGGATACTTTGTCGGGGAGCTCCTATAATTCACCCCTCCACTTT | CASSEWDTLSGSSYNSPLHF
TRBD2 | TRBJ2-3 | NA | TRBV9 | TGTGCCAGCAGCTTCCTACCGGGGGGGCCAGATACGCAGTATTTT | CASSFLPGGPDTQYF
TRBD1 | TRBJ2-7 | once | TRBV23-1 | TGCGCCAGCAGTCCAAGGGACAGGGATGGGGTTGAGGGTGGCCACGAGCAGTACTTC | CASSPRDRDGVEGGHEQYF
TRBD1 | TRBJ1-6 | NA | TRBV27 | TGTGCCAGCAGTCCGGAGGCAGGGGGCTTCGCCTATAATTCACCCCTCCACTTT | CASSPEAGGFAYNSPLHF
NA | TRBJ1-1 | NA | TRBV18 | TGTGCCAGCTCAAACAACAGGGATTACACTGAAGCTTTCTTT | CASSNNRDYTEAFF
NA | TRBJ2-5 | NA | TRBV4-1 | TGCGCCAGCAGCCAAGTCGGTAGCGTGGAGACCCAGTACTTC | CASSQVGSVETQYF
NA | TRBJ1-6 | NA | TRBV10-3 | TGTGCCATCAGTGACCCGAACTCCCCGGGGGCACCCCTCCACTTT | CAISDPNSPGAPLHF
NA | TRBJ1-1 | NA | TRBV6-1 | TGTGCCAGCAGCGACCAATTCTGGGCCGGTGAAGCTTTCTTT | CASSDQFWAGEAFF
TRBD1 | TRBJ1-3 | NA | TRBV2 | TGTGCCAGCAGTCTTACTCGCGGGACAGTAACTGGAAACACCATATATTTT | CASSLTRGTVTGNTIYF
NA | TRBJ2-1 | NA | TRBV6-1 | TGTGCGGGGGGAATGTACAATGAGCAGTTCTTC | CAGGMYNEQFF
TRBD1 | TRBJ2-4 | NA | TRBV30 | TGTGCCTGGTCCCCGGGACAGGGGGCGAAGGACATTCAGTACTTC | CAWSPGQGAKDIQYF
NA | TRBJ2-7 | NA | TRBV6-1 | TGTGCCAGCAGTCCCAATGGGGGCGTGCACGAGCAGTACTTC | CASSPNGGVHEQYF
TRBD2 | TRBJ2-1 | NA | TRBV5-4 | TGTGCCAGCAGCTTGGACGGGGGGGCCCTGTTCTTC | CASSLDGGALFF
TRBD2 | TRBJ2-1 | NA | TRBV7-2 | TGTGCCAGCAGCCCGAGGGCCGGGGGGAGCGGGACGTACAATGAGCAGTTCTTC | CASSPRAGGSGTYNEQFF
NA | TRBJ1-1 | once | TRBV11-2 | TGTGCCAGCAGCTTTGGACAGTTGAACACTGAAGCTTTCTTT | CASSFGQLNTEAFF
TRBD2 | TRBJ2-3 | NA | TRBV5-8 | TGTGCCAGCAGCCTACTAGCGGGGGACGTCACAGATACGCAGTATTTT | CASSLLAGDVTDTQYF
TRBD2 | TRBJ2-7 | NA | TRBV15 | TGTGCCACCAGCAGAGATAGCGCTAGCGGGGCCTACGAGCAGTACTTC | CATSRDSASGAYEQYF
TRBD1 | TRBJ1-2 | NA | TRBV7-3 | TGTGCCAGCAGCTCCCTGGGGGGACAGGGTTTAGGCTATGGCTACACCTTC | CASSSLGGQGLGYGYTF
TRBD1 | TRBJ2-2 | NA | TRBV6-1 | TGTGCCACTGGGACAGGGAACACCGGGGAGCTGTTTTTT | CATGTGNTGELFF
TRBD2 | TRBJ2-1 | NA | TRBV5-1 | TGCGCCACCGGCCGGACTAGCGGGTCGAGTGAGCAGTTCTTC | CATGRTSGSSEQFF
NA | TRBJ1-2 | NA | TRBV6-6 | TGTGCCAGCAGTTTTTCAGGGAACTATGGCTACACCTTC | CASSFSGNYGYTF
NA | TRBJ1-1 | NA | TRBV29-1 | TGCAGCGTTACAAATTGGACTGAAGCTTTCTTT | CSVTNWTEAFF
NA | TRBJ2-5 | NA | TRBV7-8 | TGTGCCAGCAGCCCCGGGGTACAAGAGACCCAGTACTTC | CASSPGVQETQYF